This T cell receptor beta chain appears in the sequencing data of a study of tumor-infiltrating lymphocytes in primary liver carcinoma. Study-level results: The 250 largest clones made up significantly more of tumor than blood repertoires (p = 0.039).

The researchers obtained blood RNA from unsorted whole blood and also extracted germline DNA. The patients, who had chronic HBV infection, were treatment-naive (untreated). The V gene end was trimmed by 6 bases and the J gene end by 2 bases; junction bases not matched to a gene: 7. The CDR3 loop spans 13 amino acids. CDR1 is GTSNPN and CDR2 is SVGIG in the germline V gene (reference sequence). This clonotype was counted many times. Its antigen is unknown. TCR beta cDNA was made from 400 to 600 ng total RNA with a constant-region primer. Modified slightly, ARM-PCR produced TCR beta libraries over three nested multiplex PCR rounds. With TRBV1-TRBV30 forward primers and a C-beta reverse primer, the first two PCR rounds were run for approximately 10 cycles each. Each CDR3 protein gets one entry after TCRdb re-called the multiplex PCR reads with MiXCR. The table lists hundreds of thousands of distinct CDR3 sequences, approximately 58% of them singletons.

This clonotype was sampled from a young woman with primary liver carcinoma and hepatitis B virus infection. The chain links TRBV30 to TRBJ2-7, with 7 bases aligning to TRBD1. The specimen sequenced was peripheral blood. CDR3 loop: CACLGDSTYEQYF. The CDR3 DNA sequence: TGTGCCTGCCTGGGGGACAGCACCTACGAGCAGTACTTC.